One sample yielded the 29 T cell receptor beta chains listed below, sequenced in a study of blood T cell repertoires in COVID-19. Only in-frame clones appear in the TCRdb table, and some are missing; sequencing was by immunoSEQ multiplex PCR. The profile shows about 340,000 clones, around four fifths of them singletons. Sequencing was done on a sample of peripheral blood. These receptors were collected from a man aged 30-40 years with active or convalescent COVID-19.

The V and J genes are TRBV29-1 and TRBJ2-1, with D tentatively TRBD2 (5 bases). Germline CDR1 and CDR2: SQVTM and ANQGSEA. The CDR3 is made up of 12 amino acids. Trimming took off 1 base at V and 6 bases at J, with 7 bases between the two ends. The CDR3 sequence: CSVEAGTNEQFF. The CDR3 nucleotides are TGCAGCGTTGAAGCGGGAACCAATGAGCAGTTCTTC.

The chain carries TRBV7-2 and TRBJ2-1; 9 bases map to TRBD2. V was pared by 1 base and J by 4 bases, with 8 bases of the junction left unmatched. There are 17 residues in the CDR3. Per germline, CDR1 SGHTA and CDR2 FQGNSA. The CDR3 spells CASSLVGGGAGYNEQFF. The CDR3 DNA is TGTGCCAGCAGCTTAGTTGGCGGGGGGGCAGGTTACAATGAGCAGTTCTTC.

V and J are TRBV3-1 (or the pseudogene TRBV3-2) and TRBJ2-7; D may be TRBD1 (5 bases). From germline, CDR1 is LGHDT and CDR2 YNNKEL (reference sequence). Trimming stripped 4 bases from V and 2 bases from J, with 15 bases between. CDR3 length equals 15 residues. CDR3 residues: CASSPATGAPYEQYF. CDR3 sequence (DNA): TGTGCCAGCAGCCCTGCAACAGGTGCCCCCTACGAGCAGTACTTC.

CDR3 sequence: CASSYSNRGDSPLHF. As DNA, the CDR3 is TGTGCCAGCAGTTACTCGAACAGGGGTGATTCACCCCTCCACTTT. This sequence joins TRBV6-5 and TRBJ1-6; 7 bases are a match to TRBD1. The CDR3 is 15 residues long. Germline-derived CDR1 and CDR2 are MNHEY and SVGAGI. The ends lost 0 bases at V and 8 bases at J; junction bases unmatched: 4.

In this sample, this clone turned up once. V gene TRBV4-1 combines with J gene TRBJ2-1; 8 bases align to TRBD2. This CDR3 spans 15 amino acids. Germline CDR1 reads MGHRA; CDR2 reads YSYEKL. After removal of 6 bases from V and 4 bases from J, the junction contained 8 bases not matched to a gene. The CDR3 protein is CASRSGAGGYNEQFF. As DNA, the CDR3 is TGCGCCAGCAGGTCCGGGGCGGGAGGTTACAATGAGCAGTTCTTC.

The chain has TRBV27 and TRBJ2-7; 9 bases fit TRBD1. Germline V gives CDR1 MNHEY, CDR2 SMNVEV (reference sequence). V gave up 2 bases and J gave up 9 bases; unmatched junction bases: 8. The CDR3 totals 14 residues. The CDR3 region is CASSLGTGHLAQYF. The CDR3 DNA reads TGTGCCAGCAGTTTAGGGACAGGGCACCTAGCGCAGTACTTC.

CDR3 nucleotide sequence: TGTGCCAGCAGCGTAGGGGAGCGGGCCTTCGACTACGAGCAGTACTTC. Its translation is CASSVGERAFDYEQYF. The V gene is TRBV9, the J gene TRBJ2-7, with D maybe TRBD2 (6 bases). V lost 0 bases to trimming and J lost 3 bases, with 16 bases between them. This CDR3 has 16 amino acids. Germline-derived CDR1 and CDR2 are SGDLS and YYNGEE. The whole variable domain, remainder taken from reference TRBV9 and TRBJ2-7, is DSGVTQTPKHLITATGQRVTLRCSPRSGDLSVYWYQQSLDQGLQFLIQYYNGEERAKGNILERFSAQQFPDLHSELNLSSLELGDSALYFCASSVGERAFDYEQYFGPGTRLTVT.

The chain combines TRBV7-9 with TRBJ2-7; D might be TRBD1 (6 bases). The ends were cut back, 5 bases at V and 3 bases at J, with 14 bases in the middle. Germline assignment: CDR1 SEHNR and CDR2 FQNEAQ (reference sequence). This CDR3 is built from 14 residues. CDR3 in amino acids: CASSLWTANYEQYF. DNA for the CDR3: TGTGCCAGCAGCCTGTGGACAGCCAACTACGAGCAGTACTTC. Drawing the rest from reference TRBV7-9 and TRBJ2-7, the complete variable domain is DTGVSQNPRHKITKRGQNVTFRCDPISEHNRLYWYRQTLGQGPEFLTYFQNEAQLEKSRLLSDRFSAERPKGSFSTLEIQRTEQGDSAMYLCASSLWTANYEQYFGPGTRLTVT.

This chain uses TRBV10-3 with TRBJ1-5, with no clear D. Trimming left V 3 bases short and J 3 bases short, with 12 bases between. The CDR3 consists of 15 residues. CDR1 and CDR2 (germline): ENHRY, SYGVKD. The CDR3 DNA is TGTGCCATCAGTGAAGGAGCCACATCCAATCAGCCCCAGCATTTT. This encodes CAISEGATSNQPQHF.

The DNA of the CDR3 is TGCGCCAGCAGCCACGCCGACCGGAGCTCCTACGAGCAGTACTTC. The encoded protein is CASSHADRSSYEQYF. This chain joins TRBV4-1 and TRBJ2-7; D is unresolved. The germline V and J ends were trimmed by 3 bases and 0 bases, with 12 bases remaining between them. Germline V gene sequence: CDR1 MGHRA, CDR2 YSYEKL. CDR3 length: 15 residues.

The chain carries TRBV15 and TRBJ1-2; 7 bases match TRBD1. J lost 4 bases, V lost 0 bases, and 8 bases had no gene match. Germline V CDR1 and CDR2: LNHNV, YYDKDF (reference sequence). The CDR3 loop spans 16 amino acids. The CDR3 DNA sequence: TGTGCCACCAGCAGAGATCGGGGACAGTCGGTCTATGGCTACACCTTC. This codes for CATSRDRGQSVYGYTF.

A single count supports this clone. The rearrangement links TRBV28 to TRBJ2-7; no firm D call. The CDR3 is 11 amino acids. Germline V gene data show CDR1 as MDHEN and CDR2 as SYDVKM. Trimming removed 5 bases at V and 9 bases at J, with 11 bases between. The CDR3 protein is CASSAPRLQYF. CDR3 DNA sequence: TGTGCCAGCAGTGCCCCTAGACTGCAGTACTTC.

The chain has TRBV6-5 and TRBJ2-1; 7 nucleotides match TRBD2. The V and J ends lost 2 bases and 5 bases, in that order; junction bases with no gene match: 6. The CDR3 contains 15 residues. Germline CDR1 MNHEY, CDR2 SVGAGI. CDR3 coding DNA: TGTGCCAGCAGTTACCATAAGCGGGGAGACAATGAGCAGTTCTTC. This codes for CASSYHKRGDNEQFF.

The rearrangement joins TRBV5-4 to TRBJ1-3; 9 bases are a match to TRBD1. The CDR3 consists of 15 residues. Trimming took 0 bases from V and 2 from J; bases not matched to a gene: 0. The V gene's germline CDR1 is SGHNT and CDR2 YYREEE (reference sequence). CDR3 sequence reads: CASSLGQGAGNTIYF. CDR3 sequence (DNA): TGTGCCAGCAGCTTGGGACAGGGGGCTGGAAACACCATATATTTT.

V is TRBV6-1 and J is TRBJ1-5, with D tentatively TRBD1 (6 bases). From germline, CDR1 is MNHNS and CDR2 SASEGT. The CDR3 runs 16 residues. Trimming removed 2 bases at V and 3 bases at J, with 14 bases between. As DNA, the CDR3 is TGTGCCAGCAGTGAATTGGGGGGGGCCAACAATCAGCCCCAGCATTTT. This gives the protein CASSELGGANNQPQHF.

This chain connects TRBV5-4 to TRBJ2-5, with 11 bases identical to TRBD1. From germline, CDR1 is SGHNT and CDR2 YYREEE (reference sequence). This CDR3 contains 15 residues. J gave up 5 bases and V 4 bases, and 7 bases lay outside the gene matches. In nucleotides, the CDR3 is TGTGCCAGCAGCCAGTGGACAGGGGGCGAGGAGACCCAGTACTTC. This encodes CASSQWTGGEETQYF.

This clone was counted a few times. The chain combines TRBV19 with TRBJ2-7, with 7 nucleotides matching TRBD1. Per germline, CDR1 LNHDA and CDR2 SQIVND (reference sequence). This CDR3 is 15 amino acids long. The V segment lost 5 bases and the J segment 3 bases; nucleotides outside the gene matches: 10. Written as DNA, the CDR3 is TGTGCCAGTAGTCCTCCGGGACAGACTATCTACGAGCAGTACTTC. This encodes CASSPPGQTIYEQYF.

The rearrangement links TRBV28 to TRBJ1-6; D may be TRBD1 (6 bases). Trimming pared 1 base from V and 19 bases from J, leaving 14 bases between. The germline V gene has CDR1 MDHEN and CDR2 SYDVKM. This CDR3 comprises 12 residues. Here the CDR3 reads CASSLSRQVWHF. The CDR3 DNA reads as TGTGCCAGCAGTTTATCTCGACAGGTGTGGCACTTT.

This sequence joins TRBV7-2 and TRBJ1-2, with unresolved D. This CDR3 region has 13 residues. The V gene's germline CDR1 is SGHTA and CDR2 FQGNSA. V shed 2 bases and J shed 2 bases, with 6 bases lying between them. The CDR3 loop is CASSLRENYGYTF. CDR3 DNA: TGTGCCAGCAGCTTAAGGGAGAACTATGGCTACACCTTC.

On this clone itself: Other DNA sequences within the sample encode an identical CDR3. The V call is TRBV18, the J call TRBJ1-1; weak D call: TRBD1 (5 bases). Germline loops: CDR1 KGHSH, CDR2 LQKENI. This CDR3 comprises 13 residues. V was pared by 2 bases and J by 5 bases, with 9 bases between. DNA for the CDR3: TGTGCCAGCTCACCAGGGGGGGATACTGAAGCTTTCTTT. Its translation is CASSPGGDTEAFF.

The J gene is TRBJ1-1, the V gene TRBV27; 8 bases are a match to TRBD1. J gave up 12 bases and V 3 bases, and 6 bases lay outside the gene matches. CDR3 length equals 12 residues. Germline loops: CDR1 MNHEY, CDR2 SMNVEV (reference sequence). Here the CDR3 DNA reads TGTGCCAGCAGTTTTCGACAGGGGAGGACTTTCTTT. Translation gives CASSFRQGRTFF.

The V gene is TRBV3-1 (or the pseudogene TRBV3-2), the J gene TRBJ2-1; no reliable D call. Germline lookup yields CDR1 LGHDT and CDR2 YNNKEL (reference sequence). The CDR3 has 11 amino acids. V was shortened by 2 bases and J by 8 bases, with 4 bases between the two germline ends. The chain's CDR3 is CASSQLDEQFF. Here the CDR3 DNA reads TGTGCCAGCAGCCAATTAGATGAGCAGTTCTTC.

The chain joins TRBV5-6 to TRBJ2-1; 10 bases map to TRBD1. Losses at the gene ends were 0 bases for V and 6 bases for J; bases not matched to a gene: 3. The CDR3 is made up of 15 amino acids. CDR1 is SGHDT and CDR2 is YYEEEE in the germline V gene. The CDR3 nucleotides read TGTGCCAGCAGCTTGGACTGGACAGGGGGCAATGAGCAGTTCTTC. Amino acid sequence: CASSLDWTGGNEQFF.

The rearrangement joins TRBV4-1 to TRBJ2-2; 9 bases match TRBD2. V gave up 0 bases and J gave up 4 bases; unmatched junction bases: 9. The CDR3 contains 18 residues. Germline-derived CDR1 and CDR2 are MGHRA and YSYEKL. For the CDR3, the DNA is TGCGCCAGCAGCCAAGATGGGGTAGCGGGAGTTGGCACCGGGGAGCTGTTTTTT. Its translation: CASSQDGVAGVGTGELFF.

This rearrangement joins TRBV7-2 to TRBJ2-1; the match to TRBD2 covers 14 bases. Germline trimming cut 0 bases from V and 12 bases from J; bases unmatched to any gene: 4. This CDR3 has 15 amino acids. Germline loops: CDR1 SGHTA, CDR2 FQGNSA. The CDR3 loop is CASSLATTSGRGQFF. The DNA of the CDR3 is TGTGCCAGCAGCTTAGCAACGACTAGCGGGAGGGGGCAGTTCTTC.

The genes are TRBV6-5 and TRBJ2-7; maybe TRBD2 (5 bases). CDR3 length equals 13 residues. Trimming removed 6 bases from V and 1 base from J, with 10 bases in between. Looked up from germline, CDR1 is MNHEY and CDR2 is SVGAGI. The chain's CDR3 is CASRDWWSYEQYF. The CDR3 region has the DNA TGTGCCAGCAGGGACTGGTGGTCCTACGAGCAGTACTTC.

The gene calls are TRBV6-5 and TRBJ1-5; 9 bases are shared with TRBD1. The CDR3 contains 14 residues. V dropped 2 bases and J dropped 10; count of bases not matched to a gene: 6. Germline CDR1 MNHEY, CDR2 SVGAGI. The CDR3 loop is CASSYTDRGGPQHF. CDR3 bases: TGTGCCAGCAGTTACACGGACAGGGGAGGTCCCCAGCATTTT.

The gene calls are TRBV28 and TRBJ1-5, with unresolved D. The CDR3 consists of 15 residues. V dropped 2 bases and J dropped 2 bases, with 10 bases sitting between them. Germline V gene lookup returns CDR1 MDHEN and CDR2 SYDVKM. The CDR3 sequence is CASSLRGLGNQPQHF. CDR3 DNA sequence: TGTGCCAGCAGTTTACGGGGTCTAGGCAATCAGCCCCAGCATTTT.

The rearrangement uses TRBV7-2 and TRBJ1-5; D may be TRBD1 (6 bases). The germline V gene has CDR1 SGHTA and CDR2 FQGNSA. Trimming took off 5 bases at V and 5 bases at J, with 13 bases between the two ends. This CDR3 contains 14 residues. This CDR3 reads CASSPGAGYQPQHF. CDR3 DNA sequence: TGTGCCAGCAGCCCAGGGGCAGGATATCAGCCCCAGCATTTT.